The clone carrying this TCR beta chain has only a few counts. What it binds is unknown. CDR3 length: 16 amino acids. The V segment lost 0 bases and the J segment 5 bases; nucleotides outside the gene matches: 10. CDR1 SGDLS and CDR2 YYNGEE come from the germline V gene. The sample originates from a study of beta chain features in type 1 diabetes. Study observations and caveats: Shorter TCRB CDR3s, moderately but significantly so, were found in Type 1 diabetes patients in all four CD4+ subsets.

Expressed TCRB transcripts were sequenced, since all the RNA that had been isolated was reverse transcribed. The protocol was immunoSEQ multiplex PCR, while the TCRdb copy is restricted to in-frame clones and leaves out a portion. The table records around 690,000 clones, roughly 12% of them present only once. The receptor was derived from a man aged 30 to 45 with type 1 diabetes. V gene TRBV9 combines with J gene TRBJ1-2; 7 bases map to TRBD1. Sequenced material: naive CD4+ T cells from blood. CDR3 DNA: TGTGCCAGCAGCGTAGGGGACAGCCCTATGGGGTATGGCTACACCTTC. Translation: CASSVGDSPMGYGYTF.